The entry below describes one TCR beta chain. Its matching antigen is unknown. Though probably carrying unrecorded immune exposures, donors were nominally healthy at sampling. This sample is drawn from a study of cytomegalovirus exposure and HLA in healthy donors. For the study at large: Among the 300 to 500 genotyped donors, approximately 82% were placed in the Caucasian-associated ancestry cluster.

V was shortened by 5 bases and J by 1 base, with 17 bases between the two germline ends. There are 16 residues in the CDR3. The germline CDR1 and CDR2 sequences are LNHNV and YYDKDF (reference sequence). Broader study findings: The study reported that TCR beta sequences accurately predicted HLA-A and HLA-B alleles in most subjects. Data from an earlier analysis indicated that most TCR beta V segments were productive either about 90% or about 30% of the time.

PCR amplification relied on 60 Vbeta primers (plus 13 Jbeta primers). Produced via immunoSEQ multiplex PCR; TCRdb's table is partial and in-frame only. The sample has tens of thousands of clones, about 80% seen once; the top ten hold roughly a quarter. The genes are TRBV15 and TRBJ2-5, with D tentatively TRBD1 (6 bases). Sequences were obtained from PBMCs. The receptor was derived from a woman between 45 and 65 years old in good health and CMV-seropositive. DNA of the CDR3: TGTGCCACCAGCGGTCCAGGGGTGGGGATCCAAGAGACCCAGTACTTC. This translates into CATSGPGVGIQETQYF.